This T cell receptor (beta chain) was retrieved from a study of T cells in localized non-small cell lung cancer. Regarding the study as a whole: Paired adjacent lung recovered a median roughly 50 of the top 100 tumor clones. Only one tumor region went through sequencing, so heterogeneity may still be there.

The CDR3 covers 13 residues. CDR1 MDHEN and CDR2 SYDVKM come from the germline V gene. V lost 4 bases to trimming and J lost 2 bases, with 8 bases between them. The method was immunoSEQ multiplex PCR; TCRdb's version includes in-frame clones alone and lacks a portion of them. Of some 4,500 clones detected, under 25% appear once; the ten largest clones hold around 5.2%. This clone has only a few counts. Its antigen is still unknown. V and J are TRBV28 and TRBJ1-2; D uncertain. The specimen was lung tumor tissue, collected before any cancer treatment. This clonotype was obtained from an older female donor with stage I lung adenocarcinoma. CDR3 in DNA: TGTGCCAGCAGTTCCGTCGGGAACTATGGCTACACCTTC. It translates to CASSSVGNYGYTF.